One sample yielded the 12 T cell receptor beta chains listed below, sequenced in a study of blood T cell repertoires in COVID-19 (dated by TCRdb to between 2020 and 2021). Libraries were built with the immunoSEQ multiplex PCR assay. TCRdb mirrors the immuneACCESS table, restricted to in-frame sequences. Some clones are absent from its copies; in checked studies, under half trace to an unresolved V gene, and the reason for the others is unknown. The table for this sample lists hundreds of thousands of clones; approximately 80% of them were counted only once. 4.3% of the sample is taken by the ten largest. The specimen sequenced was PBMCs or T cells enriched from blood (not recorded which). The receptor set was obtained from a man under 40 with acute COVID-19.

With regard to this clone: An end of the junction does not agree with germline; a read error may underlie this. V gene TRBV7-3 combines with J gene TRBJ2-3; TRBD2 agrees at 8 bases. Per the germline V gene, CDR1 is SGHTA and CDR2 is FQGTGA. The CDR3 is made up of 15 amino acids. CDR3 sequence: CASSLTSGNTDTQYF. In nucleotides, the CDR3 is TGTGCCAGCAGCCTAACTAGCGGAAACACAGATACGCAGTATTTT.

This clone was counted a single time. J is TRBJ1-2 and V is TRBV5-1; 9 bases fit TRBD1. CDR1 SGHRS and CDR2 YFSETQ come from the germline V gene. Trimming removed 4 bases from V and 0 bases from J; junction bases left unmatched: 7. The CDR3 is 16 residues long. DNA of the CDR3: TGCGCCAGCAGCACAGGGGGCGCGCCCTCTAACTATGGCTACACCTTC. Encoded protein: CASSTGGAPSNYGYTF.

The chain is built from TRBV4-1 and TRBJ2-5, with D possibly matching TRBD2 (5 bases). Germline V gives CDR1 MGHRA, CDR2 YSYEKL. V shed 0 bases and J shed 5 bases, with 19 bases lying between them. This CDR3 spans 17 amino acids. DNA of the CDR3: TGCGCCAGCAGCCAAGACCTCCCCGGATTGTCGGGGGAGACCCAGTACTTC. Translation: CASSQDLPGLSGETQYF.

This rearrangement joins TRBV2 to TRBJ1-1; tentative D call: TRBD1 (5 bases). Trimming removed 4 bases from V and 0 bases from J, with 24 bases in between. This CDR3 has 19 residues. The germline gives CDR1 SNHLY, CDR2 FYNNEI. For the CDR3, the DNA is TGTGCCAGCAGTGCCCCCGTAGGAGACAGCTGGGCCCTGAACACTGAAGCTTTCTTT. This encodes CASSAPVGDSWALNTEAFF.

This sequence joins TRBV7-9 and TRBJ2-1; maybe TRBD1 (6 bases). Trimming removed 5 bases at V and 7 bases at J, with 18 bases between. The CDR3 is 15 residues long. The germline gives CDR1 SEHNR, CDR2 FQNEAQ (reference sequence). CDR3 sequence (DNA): TGTGCCAGCAGCGAGGGTGTTGGGACAACGAATGAGCAGTTCTTC. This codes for CASSEGVGTTNEQFF. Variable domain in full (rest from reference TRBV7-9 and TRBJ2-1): DTGVSQNPRHKITKRGQNVTFRCDPISEHNRLYWYRQTLGQGPEFLTYFQNEAQLEKSRLLSDRFSAERPKGSFSTLEIQRTEQGDSAMYLCASSEGVGTTNEQFFGPGTRLTVL.

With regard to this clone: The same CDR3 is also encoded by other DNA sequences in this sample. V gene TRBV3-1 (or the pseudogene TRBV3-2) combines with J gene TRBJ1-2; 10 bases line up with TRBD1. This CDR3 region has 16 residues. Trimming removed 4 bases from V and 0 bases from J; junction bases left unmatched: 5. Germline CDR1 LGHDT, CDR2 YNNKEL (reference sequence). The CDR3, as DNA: TGTGCCAGCAGCCCGGGACAGGGGCGGCCTAACTATGGCTACACCTTC. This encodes CASSPGQGRPNYGYTF.

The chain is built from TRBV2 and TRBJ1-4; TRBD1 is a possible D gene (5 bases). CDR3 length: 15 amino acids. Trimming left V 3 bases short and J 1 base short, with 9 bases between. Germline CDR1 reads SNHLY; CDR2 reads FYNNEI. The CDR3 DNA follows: TGTGCCAGCAGTGACCAGGACATAACTAATGAAAAACTGTTTTTT. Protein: CASSDQDITNEKLFF. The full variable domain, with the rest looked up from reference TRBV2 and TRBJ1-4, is EPEVTQTPSHQVTQMGQEVILRCVPISNHLYFYWYRQILGQKVEFLVSFYNNEISEKSEIFDDQFSVERPDGSNFTLKIRSTKLEDSAMYFCASSDQDITNEKLFFGSGTQLSVL.

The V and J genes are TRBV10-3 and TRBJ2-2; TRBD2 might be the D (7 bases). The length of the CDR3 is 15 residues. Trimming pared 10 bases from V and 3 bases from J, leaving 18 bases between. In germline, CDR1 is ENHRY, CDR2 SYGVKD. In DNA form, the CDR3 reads TGTGCCACCCAACCGCGGGGGCCGGACACCGGGGAGCTGTTTTTT. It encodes CATQPRGPDTGELFF.

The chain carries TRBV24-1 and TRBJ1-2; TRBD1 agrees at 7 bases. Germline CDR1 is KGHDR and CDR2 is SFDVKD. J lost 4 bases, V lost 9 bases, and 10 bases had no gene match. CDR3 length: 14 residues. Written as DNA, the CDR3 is TGTGCCACCGGAACAGGGGATCGGAGCTATGGCTACACCTTC. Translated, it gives CATGTGDRSYGYTF.

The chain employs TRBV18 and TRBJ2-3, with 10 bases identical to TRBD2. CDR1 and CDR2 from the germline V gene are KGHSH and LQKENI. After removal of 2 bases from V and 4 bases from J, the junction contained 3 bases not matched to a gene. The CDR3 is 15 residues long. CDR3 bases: TGTGCCAGCTCACCAAAAGCGGGGGGGGCAGATACGCAGTATTTT. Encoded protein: CASSPKAGGADTQYF.

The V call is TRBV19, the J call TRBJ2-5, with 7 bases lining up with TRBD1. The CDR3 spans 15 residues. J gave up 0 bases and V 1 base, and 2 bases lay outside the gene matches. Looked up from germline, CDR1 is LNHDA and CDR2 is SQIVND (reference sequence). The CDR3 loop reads CASSIGRGYQETQYF. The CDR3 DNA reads TGTGCCAGTAGTATAGGCAGGGGGTACCAAGAGACCCAGTACTTC.

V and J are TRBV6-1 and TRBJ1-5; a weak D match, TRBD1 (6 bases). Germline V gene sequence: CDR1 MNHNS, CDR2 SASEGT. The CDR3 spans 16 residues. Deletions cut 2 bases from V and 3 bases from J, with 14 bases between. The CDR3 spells CASSEQRTVPNQPQHF. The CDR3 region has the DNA TGTGCCAGCAGTGAACAACGGACAGTACCCAATCAGCCCCAGCATTTT.